These T cell receptor beta chains were read from a single sample in a study of cytomegalovirus exposure and HLA in healthy donors. Profiled with immunoSEQ multiplex PCR; TCRdb holds only in-frame clones, not every one. The sample lists 200,000 to 250,000 clones, 82% occurring once. Sequencing input: PBMCs. Receptor source: a woman in her thirties or forties in good health and CMV-seropositive. Both conserved end residues are part of each CDR3. A D gene is named only where the DNA matches it firmly. Rows may omit the clone size; those that give it use once, few, many or a size class.

j_call clone_size v_call d_call cdr3_aa cdr3_nt
TRBJ1-3 NA TRBV6-1 NA CASSPGPRAPIYF TGTGCCAGCAGCCCCGGTCCTCGAGCCCCCATATATTTT
TRBJ1-2 NA TRBV30 NA CAWSAATNYGYTF TGTGCCTGGAGCGCGGCAACTAACTATGGCTACACCTTC
TRBJ1-4 NA TRBV21-1 NA CASSGHQGPLATNEKLFF TGTGCCAGCTCGGGACACCAAGGCCCCCTTGCAACTAATGAAAAACTGTTTTTT
TRBJ2-1 NA TRBV7-9 TRBD2 CASSPREGLNEQFF TGTGCCAGCAGCCCACGGGAGGGCCTGAATGAGCAGTTCTTC
TRBJ1-1 NA TRBV11-3 NA CASSPTGIEAFF TGTGCCAGCAGCCCCACCGGGATTGAAGCTTTCTTT
TRBJ2-3 NA TRBV7-3 TRBD2 CASSLSPRASGATDTQYF TGTGCCAGCAGCTTATCACCTCGGGCTAGCGGCGCCACAGATACGCAGTATTTT
TRBJ1-4 NA TRBV29-1 TRBD1 CSVAPGQGNEKLFF TGCAGCGTAGCTCCGGGACAGGGGAATGAAAAACTGTTTTTT
TRBJ2-1 NA TRBV5-1 TRBD2 CASSFPLAGYNEQFF TGCGCCAGCAGCTTCCCCTTAGCGGGGTACAATGAGCAGTTCTTC
TRBJ2-2 NA TRBV12-5 NA CASGLIPVSGELFF TGTGCTAGTGGTTTGATCCCGGTATCCGGGGAGCTGTTTTTT
TRBJ2-1 NA TRBV18 NA CASSPPTYNEQFF TGTGCCAGCTCACCGCCTACCTACAATGAGCAGTTCTTC
TRBJ1-4 NA TRBV15 TRBD1 CATSRAGTGGINEKLFF TGTGCCACCAGCAGAGCCGGGACAGGGGGCATAAATGAAAAACTGTTTTTT
TRBJ1-1 NA TRBV21-1 NA CASPKWAVNTEAFF TGTGCCAGCCCCAAGTGGGCAGTGAACACTGAAGCTTTCTTT
TRBJ2-2 few TRBV5-1 TRBD1 CASSLRQGVTGELFF TGCGCCAGCAGCTTGAGACAGGGAGTTACCGGGGAGCTGTTTTTT
TRBJ1-2 NA TRBV29-1 NA CSFYYLGKGEHGYTF TGCAGCTTCTACTACCTAGGGAAGGGGGAGCATGGCTACACCTTC
TRBJ2-7 NA TRBV5-1 NA CASSSNRDNSYEQYF TGCGCCAGCAGCTCCAACCGGGACAACTCCTACGAGCAGTACTTC
TRBJ2-5 NA TRBV5-1 TRBD2 CASSWVGGEQETQYF TGCGCCAGCAGCTGGGTTGGGGGGGAACAAGAGACCCAGTACTTC
TRBJ2-7 NA TRBV7-2 NA CTSTVQGFTYEQYF TGTACCAGCACCGTACAGGGATTCACCTACGAGCAGTACTTC
TRBJ1-1 NA TRBV30 TRBD1 CAWRGDRGTEAFF TGTGCCTGGAGAGGGGACAGGGGAACTGAAGCTTTCTTT
TRBJ2-7 NA TRBV10-3 NA CAISEKGLGEQYF TGTGCCATCAGTGAAAAGGGGCTGGGGGAGCAGTACTTC
TRBJ2-7 NA TRBV19 TRBD2 CASSTIGTSGSYEQYF TGTGCCAGTAGTACCATTGGGACTAGCGGCTCCTACGAGCAGTACTTC
TRBJ1-6 NA TRBV5-4 TRBD1 CASSPRTGGSYNSPLHF TGTGCCAGCAGTCCTAGGACAGGGGGTTCTTATAATTCACCCCTCCACTTT
TRBJ1-1 NA TRBV11-3 NA CASSSREAAEAFF TGTGCCAGCAGCAGCAGGGAGGCGGCTGAAGCTTTCTTT
TRBJ1-2 NA TRBV5-1 TRBD1 CASSLGFSGGDGYTF TGCGCCAGCAGCTTGGGTTTTTCAGGGGGCGATGGCTACACCTTC
TRBJ1-2 NA TRBV5-1 NA CASRTGANYGYTF TGCGCCAGCAGGACGGGAGCTAACTATGGCTACACCTTC
TRBJ1-2 NA TRBV21-1 NA CASDWDTPSCGYTF TGTGCCAGCGACTGGGACACCCCCAGTTGTGGCTACACCTTC
TRBJ2-1 NA TRBV21-1 NA CASSKARPGSSYNEQFF TGTGCCAGCAGCAAAGCGCGTCCGGGTAGCTCCTACAATGAGCAGTTCTTC
TRBJ2-2 NA TRBV29-1 NA CSVNGPGGTGELFF TGCAGCGTCAATGGGCCAGGGGGGACCGGGGAGCTGTTTTTT
TRBJ1-5 NA TRBV7-2 NA CASSPTGGPQPQHF TGTGCCAGCAGCCCAACGGGGGGTCCGCAGCCCCAGCATTTT
TRBJ2-7 few TRBV29-1 TRBD1 CSVEDWGQGSEQYF TGCAGCGTTGAAGATTGGGGACAGGGGTCCGAGCAGTACTTC
TRBJ1-2 NA TRBV19 NA CASSIPQMRHRGQLLANYGYTF TGTGCCAGTAGTATCCCGCAAATGAGACACAGAGGACAACTTTTAGCTAACTATGGCTACACCTTC
TRBJ1-1 NA TRBV7-3 TRBD1 CASSSDRRSRAFF TGTGCCAGCAGCTCGGACAGGAGATCGCGGGCTTTCTTT
TRBJ2-3 NA TRBV20-1 NA CSAGFADTQYF TGCAGTGCCGGGTTCGCAGATACGCAGTATTTT
TRBJ1-2 once TRBV5-5 NA CASSLGHDYGYTF TGTGCCAGCAGCTTGGGACACGACTATGGCTACACCTTC
TRBJ1-2 NA TRBV30 TRBD1 CAWSPMTGGNYGYTF TGTGCCTGGAGTCCAATGACAGGGGGAAACTATGGCTACACCTTC
TRBJ1-1 NA TRBV9 TRBD1 CASSVAPDRGEAFF TGTGCCAGCAGCGTAGCTCCGGACAGGGGTGAAGCTTTCTTT
TRBJ2-3 NA TRBV14 TRBD2 CASSQRRLAGGPNTQYF TGTGCCAGCAGCCAACGGAGACTAGCGGGGGGGCCGAATACGCAGTATTTT
TRBJ2-7 NA TRBV10-3 TRBD1 CAINGQGQGYEQYF TGTGCCATCAATGGACAGGGGCAAGGCTACGAGCAGTACTTC
TRBJ2-7 once TRBV15 NA CATSRAKGVPYEQYF TGTGCCACCAGCAGAGCGAAAGGGGTTCCCTACGAGCAGTACTTC
TRBJ1-4 NA TRBV25-1 NA CASSSPNKEKLFF TGTGCCAGCTCAAGTCCGAACAAGGAAAAACTGTTTTTT
TRBJ1-4 NA TRBV9 TRBD1 CASSVGRGRAEKLFF TGTGCCAGCAGCGTCGGGAGGGGGCGGGCTGAAAAACTGTTTTTT
TRBJ1-3 few TRBV19 TRBD1 CASSSRGQGSNTIYF TGTGCCAGTAGCTCCCGGGGACAGGGATCAAACACCATATATTTT
TRBJ2-2 NA TRBV25-1 NA CASMAQLGAGELFF TGTGCCAGCATGGCACAACTGGGCGCCGGGGAGCTGTTTTTT
TRBJ2-3 NA TRBV7-9 TRBD1 CSSSPTGGGSTDTQYF TGTTCCAGCAGCCCTACAGGGGGAGGTAGCACAGATACGCAGTATTTT
TRBJ2-3 NA TRBV5-1 NA CASSLNRDTDTQYF TGCGCCAGCAGCTTGAACAGGGATACAGATACGCAGTATTTT
TRBJ1-1 NA TRBV2 NA CASSEDRATEAFF TGTGCCAGCAGTGAAGACAGGGCCACTGAAGCTTTCTTT
TRBJ2-2 NA TRBV30 NA CAWSGGLGGELFF TGTGCCTGGTCCGGGGGATTGGGCGGGGAGCTGTTTTTT
TRBJ1-2 NA TRBV9 NA CASSVADFPGKGGYGYTF TGTGCCAGCAGCGTAGCCGATTTTCCCGGAAAAGGCGGTTATGGCTACACCTTC
TRBJ2-1 NA TRBV16 TRBD1 CASSQGRTGGYNEQFF TGTGCCAGCAGCCAGGGGCGGACAGGGGGGTACAATGAGCAGTTCTTC
TRBJ2-7 NA TRBV6-5 TRBD2 CASSYGGGFFYEQYF TGTGCCAGCAGTTACGGGGGGGGATTTTTTTACGAGCAGTACTTC
TRBJ1-1 NA TRBV6-5 NA CASSYRGSEAFF TGTGCCAGCAGTTACCGGGGTTCGGAAGCTTTCTTT
TRBJ2-7 NA TRBV19 NA CASSVQLGAPSAQYF TGTGCCAGTAGTGTCCAACTAGGAGCTCCGTCGGCGCAGTACTTC
TRBJ1-1 NA TRBV11-1 NA CASSPGSERTEAFF TGTGCCAGCAGCCCGGGGAGCGAAAGGACTGAAGCTTTCTTT
TRBJ1-2 once TRBV5-4 NA CASSLLAGTGLRGYTF TGTGCCAGCAGCTTGCTAGCGGGGACGGGCTTAAGGGGCTACACCTTC
TRBJ1-5 few TRBV5-6 TRBD1 CASSIGYRGVSQPQHF TGTGCCAGCAGCATAGGTTACAGGGGGGTTAGTCAGCCCCAGCATTTT
TRBJ1-1 NA TRBV19 NA CASSIMEWGGTEAFF TGTGCCAGTAGTATAATGGAGTGGGGAGGCACTGAAGCTTTCTTT
TRBJ2-3 NA TRBV14 NA CASSPFRGGTDTQYF TGTGCCAGCAGCCCTTTCAGGGGTGGCACAGATACGCAGTATTTT
TRBJ1-5 NA TRBV5-6 TRBD1 CASSFRYSGGRSNQPQHF TGTGCCAGCAGCTTCCGGTACTCAGGGGGCAGGAGCAATCAGCCCCAGCATTTT
TRBJ1-2 NA TRBV20-1 NA CSASSEGHYTF TGCAGTGCCAGTAGTGAGGGTCACTACACCTTC